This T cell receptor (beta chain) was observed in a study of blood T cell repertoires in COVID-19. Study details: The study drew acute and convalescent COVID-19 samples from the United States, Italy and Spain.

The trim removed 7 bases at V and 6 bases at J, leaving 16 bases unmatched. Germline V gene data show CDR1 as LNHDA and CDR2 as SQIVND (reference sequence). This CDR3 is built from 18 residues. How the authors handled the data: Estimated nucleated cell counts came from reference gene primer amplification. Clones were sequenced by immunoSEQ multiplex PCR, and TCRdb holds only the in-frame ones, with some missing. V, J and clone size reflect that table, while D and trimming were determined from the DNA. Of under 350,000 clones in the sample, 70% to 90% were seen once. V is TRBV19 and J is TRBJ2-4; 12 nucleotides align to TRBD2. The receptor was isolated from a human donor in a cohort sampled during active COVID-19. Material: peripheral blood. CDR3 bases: TGTGCCAGTAAAGCGCATCAAGGACTAGCGGGGAAATCAAACATTCAGTACTTC. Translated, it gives CASKAHQGLAGKSNIQYF.